Listed below are T cell receptor beta chains from one sample, sequenced in a study of CD8 T cells in ankylosing spondylitis. TCRdb redid the calling of the 5' RACE reads with MiXCR, one entry per CDR3 protein. The table shows more than 250,000 distinct CDR3 sequences, with less than 9.5% occurring only once. Sequencing input: blood, either unsorted or a sorted T cell fraction (not recorded which). These receptors were collected from a male donor with ankylosing spondylitis. The CDR3 runs from the conserved cysteine through the conserved F or W.

cdr3_aa,j_call,v_call
CASSLSDDEQYF,TRBJ2-7,TRBV18
CAISESRSAIAGRAYEQYF,TRBJ2-7,TRBV10-3
CSATGEAFF,TRBJ1-1,TRBV20-1
CASSQVAGVGTDTQYF,TRBJ2-3,TRBV3-1
CASSYPSWGEVEAFF,TRBJ1-1,TRBV6-2/TRBV6-3
CSANRGGRAVNEQFF,TRBJ2-1,TRBV20-1
CSVKNRGAREKLFF,TRBJ1-4,TRBV29-1
CASSAQGRSSPLHF,TRBJ1-6,TRBV9
CASSLPGVVNTGELFF,TRBJ2-2,TRBV5-4
CASSQDRVTGSNSPLHF,TRBJ1-6,TRBV4-1
CSAYRGNTEAFF,TRBJ1-1,TRBV29-1
CASSPRTSGSVYEQFF,TRBJ2-1,TRBV12-3/TRBV12-4
CASSYGVRGLFF,TRBJ2-1,TRBV6-2/TRBV6-3
CAISERLAGGSTDTQYF,TRBJ2-3,TRBV10-3
CASTTESNQPQHF,TRBJ1-5,TRBV19
CASSYAGSEQYF,TRBJ2-7,TRBV6-5
CAISESTRGSSYNEQFF,TRBJ2-1,TRBV10-3
CSVEETRTSGSSEQFF,TRBJ2-1,TRBV29-1
CATYPDLAGSYNEQFF,TRBJ2-1,TRBV19
CASKGVEYEQYF,TRBJ2-7,TRBV6-6
CASSHEGAGRQPQHF,TRBJ1-5,TRBV4-1
CASSPGGRNIQYF,TRBJ2-4,TRBV18
CASTPWLSGSGSQFF,TRBJ2-1,TRBV28
CASSLVVGGGQETQYF,TRBJ2-5,TRBV5-1
CASSPAKQGPYNEQFF,TRBJ2-1,TRBV28
CASSLEPSRGGELFF,TRBJ2-2,TRBV7-8